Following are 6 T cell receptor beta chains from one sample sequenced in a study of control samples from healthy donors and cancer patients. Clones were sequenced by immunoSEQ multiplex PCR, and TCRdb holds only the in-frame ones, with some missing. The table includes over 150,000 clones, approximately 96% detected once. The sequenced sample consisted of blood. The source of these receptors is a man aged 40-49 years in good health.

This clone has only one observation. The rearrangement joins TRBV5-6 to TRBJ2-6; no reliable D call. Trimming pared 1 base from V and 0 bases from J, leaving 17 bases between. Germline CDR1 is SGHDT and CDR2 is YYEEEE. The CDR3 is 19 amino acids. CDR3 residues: CASSLWLRRVSSGANVLTF. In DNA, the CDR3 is TGTGCCAGCAGCTTGTGGTTACGTCGAGTGAGCTCTGGGGCCAACGTCCTGACTTTC.

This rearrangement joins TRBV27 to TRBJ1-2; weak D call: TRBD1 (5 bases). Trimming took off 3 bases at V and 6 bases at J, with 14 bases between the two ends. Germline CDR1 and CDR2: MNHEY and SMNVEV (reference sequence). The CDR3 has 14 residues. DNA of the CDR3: TGTGCCAGCAGTTTCCAGCCCGGGGCCGATGGCTACACCTTC. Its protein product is CASSFQPGADGYTF.

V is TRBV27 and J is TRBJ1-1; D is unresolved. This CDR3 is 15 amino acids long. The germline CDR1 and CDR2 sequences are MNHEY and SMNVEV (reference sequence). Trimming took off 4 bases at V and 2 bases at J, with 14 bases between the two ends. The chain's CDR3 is CASSSRASGNTEAFF. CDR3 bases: TGTGCCAGCAGTTCCCGGGCGTCGGGAAACACTGAAGCTTTCTTT.

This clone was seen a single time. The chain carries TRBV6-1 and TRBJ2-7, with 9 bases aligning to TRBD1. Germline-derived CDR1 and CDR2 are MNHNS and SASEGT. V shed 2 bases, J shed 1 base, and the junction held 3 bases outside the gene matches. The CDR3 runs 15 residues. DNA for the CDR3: TGTGCCAGCAGTGAACCCGGGACAGGGTCCTACGAGCAGTACTTC. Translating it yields CASSEPGTGSYEQYF.

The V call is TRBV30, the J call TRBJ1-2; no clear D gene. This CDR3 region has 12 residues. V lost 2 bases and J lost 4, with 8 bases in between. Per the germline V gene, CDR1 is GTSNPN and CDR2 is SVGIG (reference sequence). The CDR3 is CAWSRTAYGYTF. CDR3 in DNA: TGTGCCTGGAGTCGAACGGCCTATGGCTACACCTTC.

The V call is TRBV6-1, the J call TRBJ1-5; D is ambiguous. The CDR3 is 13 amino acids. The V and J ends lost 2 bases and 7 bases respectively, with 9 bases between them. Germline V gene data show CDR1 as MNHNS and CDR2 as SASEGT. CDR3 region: CASSETRRQPQHF. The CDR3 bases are TGTGCCAGCAGTGAAACTCGGCGGCAGCCCCAGCATTTT.